This T cell receptor beta chain emerged from a study of cytomegalovirus exposure and HLA in healthy donors. Both 60 Vbeta primers and 13 Jbeta primers went into the PCR. Profiled with immunoSEQ multiplex PCR; TCRdb holds only in-frame clones, not every one. Of about 90,000 clones in the sample, roughly 84% were seen once. This clone was observed a single time. The V gene lost 8 bases and the J gene lost 7 bases, with 12 bases spanning the gap. Germline values: CDR1 MGHDK, CDR2 SYGVNS. The CDR3 runs to 13 residues. The rearrangement links TRBV25-1 to TRBJ1-6, with D possibly being TRBD1 (5 bases). The specimen sequenced was PBMCs. The TCR sequence derives from a man between 18 and 29 years old in good health and CMV-seronegative. The CDR3 here is CASGTLENSPLHF. The DNA for the CDR3 is TGTGCCAGCGGGACTTTGGAAAATTCACCCCTCCACTTT.